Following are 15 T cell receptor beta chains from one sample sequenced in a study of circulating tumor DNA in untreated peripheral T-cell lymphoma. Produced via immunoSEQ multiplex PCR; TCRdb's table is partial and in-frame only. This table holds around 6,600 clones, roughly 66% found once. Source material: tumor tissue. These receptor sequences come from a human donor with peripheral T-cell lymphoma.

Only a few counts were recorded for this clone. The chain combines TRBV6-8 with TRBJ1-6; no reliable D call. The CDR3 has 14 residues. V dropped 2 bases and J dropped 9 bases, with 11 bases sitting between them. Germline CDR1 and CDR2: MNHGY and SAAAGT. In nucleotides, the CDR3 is TGTGCCAGCAGTTACGGGGTCGAGGGTTCACCCCTCCACTTT. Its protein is CASSYGVEGSPLHF.

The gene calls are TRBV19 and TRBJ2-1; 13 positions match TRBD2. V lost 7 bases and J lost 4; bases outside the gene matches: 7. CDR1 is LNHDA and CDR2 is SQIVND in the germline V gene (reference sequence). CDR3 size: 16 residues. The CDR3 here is CASTSWTSGRYNEQFF. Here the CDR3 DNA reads TGTGCCAGTACCTCTTGGACTAGCGGGAGATACAATGAGCAGTTCTTC.

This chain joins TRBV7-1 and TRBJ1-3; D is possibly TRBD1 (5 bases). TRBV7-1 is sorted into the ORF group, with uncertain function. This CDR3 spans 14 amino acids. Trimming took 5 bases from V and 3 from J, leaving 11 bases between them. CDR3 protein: CASSQRQFGNTIYF. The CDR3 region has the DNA TGTGCCAGCAGCCAGAGACAGTTTGGAAACACCATATATTTT.

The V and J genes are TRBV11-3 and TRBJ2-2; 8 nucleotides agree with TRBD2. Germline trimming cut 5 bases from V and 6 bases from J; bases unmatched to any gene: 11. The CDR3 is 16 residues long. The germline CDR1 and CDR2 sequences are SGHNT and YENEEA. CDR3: CASSARTSIEAGELFF. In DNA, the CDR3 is TGTGCCAGCAGCGCGAGGACTAGCATTGAAGCCGGGGAGCTGTTTTTT.

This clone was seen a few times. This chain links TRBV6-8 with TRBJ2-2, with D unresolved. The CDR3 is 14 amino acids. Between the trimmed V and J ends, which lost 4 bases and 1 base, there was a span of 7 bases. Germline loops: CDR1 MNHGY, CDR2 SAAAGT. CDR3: CASSSYENTGELFF. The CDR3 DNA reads TGTGCCAGCAGTTCCTATGAGAACACCGGGGAGCTGTTTTTT.

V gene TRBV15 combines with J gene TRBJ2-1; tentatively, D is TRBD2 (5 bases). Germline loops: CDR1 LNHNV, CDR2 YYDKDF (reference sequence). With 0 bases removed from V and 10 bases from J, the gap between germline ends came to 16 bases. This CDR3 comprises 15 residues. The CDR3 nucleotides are TGTGCCACCAGCAGAGATCGTGGAGGCCTCGGGGAGCAGTTCTTC. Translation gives CATSRDRGGLGEQFF.

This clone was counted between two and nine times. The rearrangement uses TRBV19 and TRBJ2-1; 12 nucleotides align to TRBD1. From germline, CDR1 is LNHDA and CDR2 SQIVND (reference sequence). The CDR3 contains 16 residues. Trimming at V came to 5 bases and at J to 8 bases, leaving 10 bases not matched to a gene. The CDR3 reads CASSPSGTGGRDEQFF. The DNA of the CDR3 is TGTGCCAGTAGTCCCTCGGGGACAGGGGGCAGGGATGAGCAGTTCTTC.

CDR3 in amino acids: CSVRDRSTDTQYF. The DNA for the CDR3 is TGCAGCGTCCGGGACAGGAGCACAGATACGCAGTATTTT. This chain links TRBV29-1 with TRBJ2-3; TRBD1 aligns across 8 bases. The CDR3 spans 13 residues. The germline V gene has CDR1 SQVTM and CDR2 ANQGSEA. V shed 6 bases, J shed 0 bases, and the junction held 2 bases outside the gene matches.

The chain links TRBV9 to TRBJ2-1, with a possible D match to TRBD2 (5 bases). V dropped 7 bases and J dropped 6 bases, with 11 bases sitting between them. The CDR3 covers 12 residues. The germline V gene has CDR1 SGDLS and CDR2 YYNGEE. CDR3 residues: CASLIAPNEQFF. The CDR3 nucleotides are TGTGCCAGCCTAATAGCGCCCAATGAGCAGTTCTTC. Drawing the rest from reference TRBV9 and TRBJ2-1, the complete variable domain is DSGVTQTPKHLITATGQRVTLRCSPRSGDLSVYWYQQSLDQGLQFLIQYYNGEERAKGNILERFSAQQFPDLHSELNLSSLELGDSALYFCASLIAPNEQFFGPGTRLTVL.

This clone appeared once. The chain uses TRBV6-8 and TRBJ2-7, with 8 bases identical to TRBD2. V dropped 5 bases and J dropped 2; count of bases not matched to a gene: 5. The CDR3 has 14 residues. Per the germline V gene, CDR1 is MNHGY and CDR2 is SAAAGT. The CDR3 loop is CASSPAGGPYEQYF. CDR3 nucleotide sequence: TGTGCCAGCAGTCCTGCGGGAGGCCCCTACGAGCAGTACTTC.

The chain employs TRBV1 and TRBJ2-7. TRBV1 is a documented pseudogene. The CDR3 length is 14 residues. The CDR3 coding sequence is TGCGCCAGCAGCCAAGAGGGACGGACCTACGAGCAGTACTTC. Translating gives CASSQEGRTYEQYF.

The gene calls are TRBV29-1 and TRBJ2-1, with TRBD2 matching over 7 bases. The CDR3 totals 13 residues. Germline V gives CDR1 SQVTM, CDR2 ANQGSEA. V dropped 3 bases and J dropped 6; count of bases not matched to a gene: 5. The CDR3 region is CSVEVREGNEQFF. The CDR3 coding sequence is TGCAGCGTTGAGGTTAGGGAGGGCAATGAGCAGTTCTTC.

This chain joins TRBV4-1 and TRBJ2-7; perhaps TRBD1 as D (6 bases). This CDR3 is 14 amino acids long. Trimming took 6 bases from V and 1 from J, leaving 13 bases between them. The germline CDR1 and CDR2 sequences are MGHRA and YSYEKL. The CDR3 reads CASRRGTGSYEQYF. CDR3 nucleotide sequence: TGCGCCAGCAGACGCGGAACAGGGTCCTACGAGCAGTACTTC.

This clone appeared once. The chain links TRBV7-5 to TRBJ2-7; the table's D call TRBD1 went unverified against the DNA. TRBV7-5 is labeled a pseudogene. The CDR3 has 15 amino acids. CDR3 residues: CASSLKTDSSYEQYF. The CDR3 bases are TGTGCCAGCAGCCTAAAAACGGACAGTTCCTACGAGCAGTACTTC.

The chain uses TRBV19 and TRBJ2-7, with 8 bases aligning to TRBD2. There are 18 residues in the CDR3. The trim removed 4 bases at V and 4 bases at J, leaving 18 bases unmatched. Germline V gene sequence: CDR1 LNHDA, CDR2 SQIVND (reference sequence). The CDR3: CASSTEASGRLLGYEQYF. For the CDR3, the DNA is TGTGCCAGTAGTACAGAGGCTAGCGGGCGCCTGCTTGGTTACGAGCAGTACTTC.